This T cell receptor (beta chain) was observed in a study of T cell responses to AZD1222 COVID-19 vaccine. Across the whole study: Whether given at about 4 or about 12 weeks, second doses were pooled.

Assay used: immunoSEQ multiplex PCR; TCRdb lists only in-frame clones, some missing. The sample includes some 140,000 clones, approximately 93% of them seen just once. Only one count was recorded for this clone. The antigen remains undetermined. Study-wide findings and caveats: Baseline antibody screening turned up just a handful of seropositive AZD1222 recipients.

The germline V gene has CDR1 LGHDT and CDR2 YNNKEL (reference sequence). The CDR3 covers 15 residues. Trimming shortened V by 0 bases and J by 2 bases, and 10 bases separated the two germline ends. This sequence joins TRBV3-1 (or the pseudogene TRBV3-2) and TRBJ1-1; the D gene is possibly TRBD1 (5 bases). This clonotype originated in an adult in good health. The sequences come from peripheral blood, collected on day 0 of AZD1222 vaccination. The CDR3 DNA reads TGTGCCAGCAGCCAAGAGGGGCAGGGTAACACTGAAGCTTTCTTT. It translates to CASSQEGQGNTEAFF.